This T cell receptor (beta chain) comes out of a study of shared clonotypes between healthy human individuals. Turning to the study itself: Per donor, CD8 memory used one plate, CD8 naive used two, CD4 memory used three and CD4 naive used three.

Study-wide results and limits: Generally, naive subsets (rather than memory subsets) showed larger estimated richness. Against clonotypes common to all four donors, non-shared ones had lower generation probabilities.

Trimming stripped 2 bases from V and 3 bases from J, with 15 bases between. Germline V gene lookup returns CDR1 SGHRS and CDR2 YFSETQ. This CDR3 contains 15 residues. Adults of Caucasian background living in Nashville, Tennessee made up all donors. Note on this clone: What it recognizes is unknown.

Produced via immunoSEQ multiplex PCR; TCRdb's table is partial and in-frame only. This sample has fewer than 350,000 clones, with over 75% found just once. This chain links TRBV5-1 with TRBJ2-7, with D hard to call. The TCR originated in a man aged 18 to 29 in good health. Sequencing input: memory CD8+ T cells sorted from blood. Subset described: CD45RO+ cells pooled with CCR7-negative TemRA cells. DNA of the CDR3: TGCGCCAGCAGCTTCTTTGGCGGCTTTAACTACGAGCAGTACTTC. Its translation is CASSFFGGFNYEQYF.